This TCR beta chain is drawn from a study of cytomegalovirus exposure and HLA in healthy donors (dated by TCRdb to 2017 to 2019). In terms of the full investigation: In an earlier analysis of roughly 590 of the donors, about 260 Gb of sequence data and 100 million or so unique TCR beta sequences from about 179 million T cells were reported. In the later analysis, no new phenotypic data were used to find candidate immune exposures; instead, reliance was placed on TCR beta sequences and their occurrence across donors. An early release that covered around 590 HLA-typed donors contained around 330 gigabases of sequencing data and about 93 million unique TCR sequences. The study combined high-throughput TCR immunosequencing, statistical association of individual TCRs with disease status, and machine learning to predict cytomegalovirus infection status. Donor age, sex, ethnicity and CMV serostatus were compiled together with the repertoire data. To decide whether each TCR beta V gene segment behaved as functional or pseudogenic, an earlier analysis of 587 of the donors relied on high-throughput TCR beta sequencing. HLA typing included class I and class II loci at four-digit resolution. The study profiled the T cell repertoires of 666 subjects by immunosequencing and related them to cytomegalovirus serostatus. A later genetic analysis took genome-wide SNP genotypes for about 55% of the 666 donors and used that subset as a discovery cohort. The aim of the study was to test whether cataloging public T cell receptors could identify signatures of past pathogen exposure. Among the roughly 400 genotyped donors, approximately 81% belonged to the genetic ancestry cluster associated with self-reported Caucasian donors. Roughly 5 DR-DQ haplotypes were handled as single units for association and clustering, since linkage in the cohort was strong. All discovery cohort repertoires had been generated using a single sequencing platform. The number of donors typed differed by locus, with 629-630 for A, B, C, DRB1 and DQB1, about 500 for DQA1, about 610 for DPA1, and some 470 for DPB1. Among 398 genotyped donors of the cohort, an average of about 240,000 unique TCR beta nucleotide sequences were sequenced per donor, around 20% of them non-productive. In addition to the first cohort of approximately 670 subjects, a separate validation cohort of 120 different subjects was used. A later analysis re-analyzed previously published TCR beta repertoires from roughly 690 donors and added high-resolution HLA genotyping to study TCR occurrence patterns.

Here is what the overall study found, with its caveats: A total of 164 TCR beta chains were listed by the study as associated with cytomegalovirus. Some IMGT-functional V segments, including TRBV6-2 and TRBV6-3, could not be told apart with the 87-base-pair reads, so those segments were excluded. Linkage disequilibrium might explain the correlated functional status among segregating V segments, but an unknown experimental factor could not be ruled out. An earlier analysis of 587 of the donors showed that most TCR beta V segments appeared in productive rearrangements either about 87% or about 30% of the time, which broadly matched IMGT annotations. HLA typing was unavailable for some donors at each locus, so association tests used only the typed subset. A later analysis associated 15,000 or so TCR beta sequences with specific HLA alleles at a false discovery rate of 0.05. According to a later analysis, TCR association rates differed among HLA loci, with DRB1 alleles showing the most associated TCRs and HLA-C alleles showing the fewest. Compared with the approximately 710-donor mean, donors in an Asian-associated ancestry cluster had fewer N-insertions in productive TCRs, according to a later genetic analysis. In vitro tests confirmed that a few of the cytomegalovirus-associated TCR beta chains recognize cytomegalovirus antigens. The earlier analysis of approximately 590 of the donors excluded seventeen rarely observed V segments, including chromosome 9 orphons, because counts were too low. Immune exposure information for the cohort was limited to CMV serostatus. V-gene and J-gene trimming of TCR beta chains was associated with a missense DCLRE1C variant in a later genetic analysis, and the association was replicated in an independent cohort. A later analysis reported that several top co-occurrence clusters appeared linked to parvovirus B19, influenza, CMV and Epstein-Barr virus. Cytomegalovirus status was reported to be diagnosed by the classifier with high specificity and sensitivity in both the original and validation cohorts. Strong co-occurrence of HLA alleles, especially DR and DQ, made assigning TCR associations to individual alleles difficult. The cohort was sequenced for TCR beta chains only, and without alpha or paired-chain data the features that could be detected were limited. In a later analysis, HLA-associated TCR beta chains showed more clonal expansion and lower generation probabilities than non-associated chains that were equally common. The authors suggested that the approach could potentially be generalized to other disease states and immunological phenotypes. A further reported finding was that TCR beta sequences accurately predicted the HLA-A and HLA-B alleles for most subjects in the first cohort. Most TCR sequences were seen in very few donors, while some public TCRs were found in many individuals. Most CMV-associated TCR beta chains appeared to be HLA-restricted in a later analysis, and the HLA associations seemed to be driven largely by CMV exposure. The sequencing pipeline was judged likely to have produced a cluster of highly shared sequence variants as a technical artifact. Presence/absence analyses assumed roughly uniform sequencing depth across donors, an assumption that may not hold.

The library was produced with the immunoSEQ multiplex PCR assay. For the multiplex PCR, a mixture combining 60 forward primers for TCR Vbeta segments and 13 reverse primers for TCR Jbeta segments was used. The CDR3 region of rearranged TCR beta genes was amplified from genomic DNA by a multiplex PCR assay. Amplified TCR beta libraries were sequenced as 87-base-pair reads on the Illumina HiSeq System. The paper's processing steps were these. In a later analysis, tens of millions of unique TCR beta chains were counted across the approximately 640 repertoires, and roughly 10 million of these chains were shared by at least two donors. Raw reads were error-corrected and collapsed into unique sequences by a nearest-neighbor algorithm in which closely related sequences were merged to remove PCR and sequencing errors. To assign V, D and J gene segments, CDR3 sequences were aligned to IMGT reference sequences. Each retained sequence needed at least a six-nucleotide match to both a V gene segment and a J gene segment. Rearrangements were called productive when the CDR3 lacked stop codons and stayed in frame with V and J; all others were non-productive. Following IMGT convention, CDR3 was defined as the stretch from the second conserved V-encoded cysteine to the conserved J-encoded phenylalanine. Sequences without an unambiguous match to a single V gene segment were excluded from the earlier analysis of 500 to 700 of the donors. An earlier analysis of about 590 of the donors classified V segments as functional when productive rearrangements were above 56.7% and as segregating when the standard deviation between donors was above 5%. A statistical classification framework was developed to diagnose cytomegalovirus status using the catalog of TCR beta chain sequences. A later analysis assigned V and J genes by comparing TCR nucleotide sequences with IMGT/GENE-DB human TR gene sequences. A later analysis assigned CDR3 sequences and most-parsimonious VDJ recombination scenarios with the TCRdist pipeline. A later analysis defined each TCR beta chain by its CDR3 amino acid sequence plus V-gene family, and excluded reads lacking a unique V-gene family. A later analysis removed 592 highly shared, low-generation-probability nucleotide sequences to deal with suspected cross-contamination and a sequencing artifact. For each public chain, a later analysis derived a clonal expansion index from normalized ranks of inferred template counts within each repertoire. Generation probabilities in a later analysis came from a VDJ recombination model fitted to out-of-frame rearrangements, and those results were checked against IGoR. A later analysis scored TCR-TCR, TCR-HLA and TCR-CMV co-occurrence with hypergeometric tests, applying a repertoire-size bias correction to TCR pairs. To estimate false discovery rates, a later analysis permuted the HLA or CMV assignments 20 times. A later analysis grouped co-occurring TCRs with DBSCAN, adding TCRdist sequence similarity when clustering within HLA-allele-positive subsets. Repertoires with fewer than 30,000 or more than 120,000 public chains, plus five repertoires with anomalous nucleotide sharing, were excluded from co-occurrence clustering. Imported from immuneACCESS, the table was reduced by TCRdb to in-frame sequences with V and J called. These copies leave out some clones; in studies compared against another copy, an unresolved V gene accounts for under half, and the cause of the remainder is not known. V, J and clone size are taken as reported in that table, and D and trimming were inferred from the DNA itself. Recorded for this sample are about 170,000 clones; approximately 82% of them occurred a single time. The ten biggest clones cover 1.5% of the sample.

The germline ends are 15 bases apart after V is trimmed by 6 bases and J by 0 bases. The germline V gene supplies CDR1 MGHRA and CDR2 YSYEKL. The CDR3 contains 16 residues, cysteine and phenylalanine counted. Only the CDR3 part of the read is kept: 48 bases, read in frame from the first base. Of note for this clone: Its antigen target is currently unknown. No clone much larger than this one lies a single base away; base qualities are absent.

The cohort comprised under 700 healthy bone marrow donors. Cohort members were all nominally healthy when sampled, although unrecorded immune exposures were likely present. The donor was CMV seronegative and was included in the group of a few hundred seronegative cohort members. Every donor gave a peripheral blood sample, and the peripheral blood mononuclear cells from that sample were used for TCR beta sequencing. The Qiagen DNeasy Blood Extraction Kit was used to extract genomic DNA from the blood cell samples. This clonotype originated in a male donor in good health and CMV-seronegative. The sample comprised PBMCs. Rearrangement joined TRBV4-1 to TRBJ1-5; 6 matching bases give a weak D call of TRBD1. The sequenced DNA: TGCGCCAGCAGTCAGGGGAGGGGGGTTAGCAATCAGCCCCAGCATTTT. Its protein is CASSQGRGVSNQPQHF.